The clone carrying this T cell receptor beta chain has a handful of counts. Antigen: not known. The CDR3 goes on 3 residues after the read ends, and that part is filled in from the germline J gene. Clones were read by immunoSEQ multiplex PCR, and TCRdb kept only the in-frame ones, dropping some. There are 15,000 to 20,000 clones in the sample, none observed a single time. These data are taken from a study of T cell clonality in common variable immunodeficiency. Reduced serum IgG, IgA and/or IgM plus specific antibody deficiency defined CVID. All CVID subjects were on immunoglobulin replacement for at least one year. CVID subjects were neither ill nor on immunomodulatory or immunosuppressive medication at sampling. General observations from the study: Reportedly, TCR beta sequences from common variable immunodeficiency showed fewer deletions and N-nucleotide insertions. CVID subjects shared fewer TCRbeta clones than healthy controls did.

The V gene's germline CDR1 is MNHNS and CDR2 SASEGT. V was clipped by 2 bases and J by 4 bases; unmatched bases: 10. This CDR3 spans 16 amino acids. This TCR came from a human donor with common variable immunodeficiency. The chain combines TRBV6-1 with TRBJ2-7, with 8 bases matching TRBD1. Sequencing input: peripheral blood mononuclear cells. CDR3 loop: CASSELARTGTYEQYF. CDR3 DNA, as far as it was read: TGTGCCAGCAGTGAATTAGCCAGGACAGGGACGTACGAG.